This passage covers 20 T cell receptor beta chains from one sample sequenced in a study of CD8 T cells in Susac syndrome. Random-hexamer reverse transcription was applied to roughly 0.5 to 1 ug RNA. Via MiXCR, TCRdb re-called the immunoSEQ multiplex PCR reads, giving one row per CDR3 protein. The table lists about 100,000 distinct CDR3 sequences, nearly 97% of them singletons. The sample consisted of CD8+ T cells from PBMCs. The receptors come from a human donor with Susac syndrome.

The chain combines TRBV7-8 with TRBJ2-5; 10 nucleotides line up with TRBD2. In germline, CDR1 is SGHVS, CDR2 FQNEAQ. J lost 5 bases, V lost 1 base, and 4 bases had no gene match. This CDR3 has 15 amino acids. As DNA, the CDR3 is TGTGCCAGCAGCTTAGGGACTAGCGGCCGGGAGACCCAGTACTTC. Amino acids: CASSLGTSGRETQYF.

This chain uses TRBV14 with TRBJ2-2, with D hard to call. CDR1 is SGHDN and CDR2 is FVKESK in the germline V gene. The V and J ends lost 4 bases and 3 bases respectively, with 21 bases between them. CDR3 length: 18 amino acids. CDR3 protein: CASSRTDVRVLDTGELFF. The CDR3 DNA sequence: TGTGCCAGCAGCCGTACCGACGTTAGGGTATTAGACACCGGGGAGCTGTTTTTT.

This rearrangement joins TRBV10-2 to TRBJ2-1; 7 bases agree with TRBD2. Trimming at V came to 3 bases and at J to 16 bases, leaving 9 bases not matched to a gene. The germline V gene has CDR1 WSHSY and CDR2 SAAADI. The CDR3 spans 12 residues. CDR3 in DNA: TGCGCCAGCAGTGACGGGGACTACGAACATTTCTTC. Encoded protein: CASSDGDYEHFF.

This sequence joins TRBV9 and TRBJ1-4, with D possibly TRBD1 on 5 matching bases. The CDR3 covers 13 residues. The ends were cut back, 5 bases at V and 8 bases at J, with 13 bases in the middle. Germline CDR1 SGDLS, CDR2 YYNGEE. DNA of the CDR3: TGTGCCAGCAGTCCAGGCCGGGGGGAAAAACTGTTTTTT. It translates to CASSPGRGEKLFF.

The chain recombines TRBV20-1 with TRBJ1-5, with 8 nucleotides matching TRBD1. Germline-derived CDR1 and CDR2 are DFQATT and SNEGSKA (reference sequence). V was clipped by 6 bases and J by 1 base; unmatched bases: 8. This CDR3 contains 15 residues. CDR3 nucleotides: TGCAGTGCCCAGAAACGGACAGGGAGCAATCAGCCCCAGCATTTT. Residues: CSAQKRTGSNQPQHF.

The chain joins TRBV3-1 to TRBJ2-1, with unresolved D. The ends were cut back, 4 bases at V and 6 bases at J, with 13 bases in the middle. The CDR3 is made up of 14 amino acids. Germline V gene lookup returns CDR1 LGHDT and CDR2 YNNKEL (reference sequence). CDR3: CASSPSGRPNEQFF. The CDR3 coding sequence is TGTGCCAGCAGCCCTAGTGGACGCCCCAATGAGCAGTTCTTC.

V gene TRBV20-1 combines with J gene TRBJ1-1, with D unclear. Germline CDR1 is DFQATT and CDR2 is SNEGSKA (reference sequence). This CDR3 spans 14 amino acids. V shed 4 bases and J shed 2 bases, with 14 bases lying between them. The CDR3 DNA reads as TGCAGTGCTATGGCGGGAGGAGCTAACACTGAAGCTTTCTTT. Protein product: CSAMAGGANTEAFF.

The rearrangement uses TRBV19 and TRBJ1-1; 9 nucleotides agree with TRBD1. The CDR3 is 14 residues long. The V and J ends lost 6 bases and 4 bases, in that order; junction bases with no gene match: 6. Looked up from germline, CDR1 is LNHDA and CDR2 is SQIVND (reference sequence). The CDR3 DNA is TGTGCCAGTAGCGACAAGGGACAGGGCACTGAAGCTTTCTTT. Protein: CASSDKGQGTEAFF.

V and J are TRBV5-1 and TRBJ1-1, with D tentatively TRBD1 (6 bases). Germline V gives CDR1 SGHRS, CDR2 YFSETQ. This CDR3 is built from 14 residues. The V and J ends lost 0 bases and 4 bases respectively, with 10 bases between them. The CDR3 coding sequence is TGCGCCAGCAGCTTGGTGCAGGGGCCCACTGAAGCTTTCTTT. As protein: CASSLVQGPTEAFF.

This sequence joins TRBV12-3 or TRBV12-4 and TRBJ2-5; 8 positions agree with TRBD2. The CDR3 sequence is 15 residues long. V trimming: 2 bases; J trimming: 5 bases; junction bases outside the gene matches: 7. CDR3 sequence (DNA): TGTGCCAGCAGTTTAATAATAGCGGGGCCGGAGACCCAGTACTTC. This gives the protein CASSLIIAGPETQYF.

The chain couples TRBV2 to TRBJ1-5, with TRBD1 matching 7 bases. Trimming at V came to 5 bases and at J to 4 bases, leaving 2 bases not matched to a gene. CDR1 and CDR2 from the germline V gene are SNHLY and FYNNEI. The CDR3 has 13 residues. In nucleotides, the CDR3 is TGTGCCAGCAGTACCAGGGGGAATCAGCCCCAGCATTTT. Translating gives CASSTRGNQPQHF.

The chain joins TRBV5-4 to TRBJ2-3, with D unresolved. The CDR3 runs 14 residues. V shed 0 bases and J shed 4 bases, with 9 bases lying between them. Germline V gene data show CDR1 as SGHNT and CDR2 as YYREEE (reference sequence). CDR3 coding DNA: TGTGCCAGCAGCTTGGGTCCTGGGTCAGATACGCAGTATTTT. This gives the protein CASSLGPGSDTQYF. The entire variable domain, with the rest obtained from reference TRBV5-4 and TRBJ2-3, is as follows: ETGVTQSPTHLIKTRGQQVTLRCSSQSGHNTVSWYQQALGQGPQFIFQYYREEENGRGNFPPRFSGLQFPNYSSELNVNALELDDSALYLCASSLGPGSDTQYFGPGTRLTVL.

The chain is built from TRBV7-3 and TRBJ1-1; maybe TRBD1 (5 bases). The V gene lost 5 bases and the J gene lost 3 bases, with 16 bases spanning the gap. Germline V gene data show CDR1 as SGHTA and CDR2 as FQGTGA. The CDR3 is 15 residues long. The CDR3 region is CASSGTEPRDTEAFF. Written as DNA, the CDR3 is TGTGCCAGCAGCGGCACGGAGCCCAGGGACACTGAAGCTTTCTTT.

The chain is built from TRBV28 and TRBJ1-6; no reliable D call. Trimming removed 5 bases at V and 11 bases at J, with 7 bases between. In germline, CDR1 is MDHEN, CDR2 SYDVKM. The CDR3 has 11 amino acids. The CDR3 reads CASSLTPPLHF. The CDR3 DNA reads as TGTGCCAGCAGTCTTACTCCACCCCTCCACTTT.

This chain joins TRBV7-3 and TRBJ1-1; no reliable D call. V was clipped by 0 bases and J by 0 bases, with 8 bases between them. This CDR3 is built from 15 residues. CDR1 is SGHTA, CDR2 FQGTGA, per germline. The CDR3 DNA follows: TGTGCCAGCAGCTTAACGGGAGCCGTGAACACTGAAGCTTTCTTT. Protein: CASSLTGAVNTEAFF.

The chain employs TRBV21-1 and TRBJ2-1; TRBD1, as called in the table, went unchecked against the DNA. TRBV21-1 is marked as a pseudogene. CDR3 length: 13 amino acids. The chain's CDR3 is CARGSGRGNEQFF. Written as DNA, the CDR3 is TGTGCCAGAGGATCAGGGCGCGGTAATGAGCAGTTCTTC.

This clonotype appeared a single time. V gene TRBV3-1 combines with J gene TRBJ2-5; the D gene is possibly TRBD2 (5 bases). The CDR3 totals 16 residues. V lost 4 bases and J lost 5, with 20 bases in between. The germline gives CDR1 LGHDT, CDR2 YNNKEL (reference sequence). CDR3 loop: CASSRRREGGPETQYF. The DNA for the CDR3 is TGTGCCAGCAGCCGCAGAAGGGAAGGAGGTCCCGAGACCCAGTACTTC.

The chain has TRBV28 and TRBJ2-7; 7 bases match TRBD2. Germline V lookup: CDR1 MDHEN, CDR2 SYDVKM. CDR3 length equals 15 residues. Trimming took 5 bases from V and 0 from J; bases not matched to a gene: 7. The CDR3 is CASSDAGDHSYEQYF. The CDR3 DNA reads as TGTGCCAGCAGTGACGCGGGAGACCACTCCTACGAGCAGTACTTC.

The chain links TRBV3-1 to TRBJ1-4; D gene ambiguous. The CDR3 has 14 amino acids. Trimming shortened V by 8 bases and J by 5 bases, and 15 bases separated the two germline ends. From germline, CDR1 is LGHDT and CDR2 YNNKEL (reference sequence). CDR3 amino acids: CASASGVSNEKLFF. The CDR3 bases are TGTGCCAGCGCCTCGGGAGTTTCCAATGAAAAACTGTTTTTT. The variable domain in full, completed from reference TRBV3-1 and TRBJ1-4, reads DTAVSQTPKYLVTQMGNDKSIKCEQNLGHDTMYWYKQDSKKFLKIMFSYNNKELIINETVPNRFSPKSPDKAHLNLHINSLELGDSAVYFCASASGVSNEKLFFGSGTQLSVL.

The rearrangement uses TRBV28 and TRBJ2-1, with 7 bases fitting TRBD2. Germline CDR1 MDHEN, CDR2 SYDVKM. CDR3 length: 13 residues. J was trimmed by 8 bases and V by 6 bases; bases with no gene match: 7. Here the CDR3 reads CASRRAGLDEQFF. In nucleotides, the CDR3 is TGTGCCAGCAGGAGAGCGGGACTCGATGAGCAGTTCTTC. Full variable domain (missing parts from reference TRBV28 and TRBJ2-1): DVKVTQSSRYLVKRTGEKVFLECVQDMDHENMFWYRQDPGLGLRLIYFSYDVKMKEKGDIPEGYSVSREKKERFSLILESASTNQTSMYLCASRRAGLDEQFFGPGTRLTVL.